This T cell receptor beta chain was found in a study of blood T cell repertoires in COVID-19. Across the whole study: T cells, B-cell-depleted T cells, or PBMCs provided the cDNA or gDNA that served as material.

With 10 bases removed from V and 0 bases from J, the gap between germline ends came to 17 bases. The CDR3 length is 15 residues. Per the germline V gene, CDR1 is KGHDR and CDR2 is SFDVKD. Assay used: immunoSEQ multiplex PCR; TCRdb lists only in-frame clones, some missing. The table records 400,000 to 450,000 clones, approximately 88% of them present only once. Material: peripheral blood. The rearrangement joins TRBV24-1 to TRBJ1-1; D unclear. This receptor was identified in a woman in her 50s with COVID-19, enrolled during active disease. DNA of the CDR3: TGTGCCACTCCCGGCGCACTAATTATGAACACTGAAGCTTTCTTT. Residues: CATPGALIMNTEAFF.